This passage covers 12 T cell receptor beta chains from one sample sequenced in a study of blood T cells in healthy people across ages. A sample-barcoded 5' primer and a J-beta primer mix were used in a second PCR of about 7 to 12 cycles. TCRdb re-called the 5' RACE reads with MiXCR, one entry per CDR3 protein. The repertoire holds 1,100,000 or so distinct CDR3 sequences, with 35% to 55% as singletons. The material sequenced was blood. The source is a woman aged 55-70 years in good health.

This clonotype was seen a few times. The V call is TRBV3-1, the J call TRBJ2-1; D possibly corresponds to TRBD2 (5 bases). The germline V gene encodes CDR1 LGHDT and CDR2 YNNKEL (reference sequence). The V end lost 3 bases, the J end lost 1 base, and 7 bases lay between the germline ends. This CDR3 contains 14 residues. The CDR3 sequence is CASSQPGSYNEQFF. CDR3 coding DNA: TGTGCCAGCAGCCAGCCGGGGTCCTACAATGAGCAGTTCTTC.

This chain uses TRBV14 with TRBJ2-7; 7 bases are shared with TRBD1. Germline V gene sequence: CDR1 SGHDN, CDR2 FVKESK. V lost 1 base, J lost 3 bases, and 3 bases stayed unmatched. The CDR3 runs 14 residues. The CDR3 loop is CASSQVHRGYEQYF. The CDR3 coding sequence is TGTGCCAGCAGCCAAGTGCACAGGGGCTACGAGCAGTACTTC.

V usage is TRBV6-5 and J usage is TRBJ1-3; D unclear. The V end was cut by 6 bases, the J end by 2 bases, with 8 bases between. Germline V gene data show CDR1 as MNHEY and CDR2 as SVGAGI. The CDR3 extends over 13 amino acids. CDR3: CASSGETGNTIYF. The CDR3 DNA reads TGTGCCAGCAGCGGGGAGACTGGAAACACCATATATTTT.

The gene calls are TRBV7-8 and TRBJ2-7; the match to TRBD1 covers 8 bases. From germline, CDR1 is SGHVS and CDR2 FQNEAQ. The junction had 13 bases not matched to a gene; V was cut back by 5 bases and J by 7 bases. This CDR3 is 15 amino acids long. CDR3 sequence reads: CASSPRTGTHNEQYF. CDR3 bases: TGTGCCAGCAGCCCACGGACAGGGACCCACAATGAGCAGTACTTC.

This chain joins TRBV12-3 or TRBV12-4 and TRBJ2-1; D is unclear. Trimming removed 2 bases at V and 8 bases at J, with 10 bases between. The CDR3 is made up of 13 amino acids. This CDR3 is CASSLFSVDEQFF. The DNA for the CDR3 is TGTGCCAGCAGTTTATTTTCTGTTGATGAGCAGTTCTTC.

A note on this clonotype: One junction end does not reproduce the germline sequence, and a read error may be involved. The chain links TRBV12-3 or TRBV12-4 to TRBJ1-4, with 9 nucleotides matching TRBD1. This CDR3 has 14 residues. In DNA, the CDR3 is TGTGCCGGCAGTTTGACAGGGGGAAATGAAAAACTGTTTTTT. It yields the protein CAGSLTGGNEKLFF.

The J gene is TRBJ1-5, the V gene TRBV6-6; no firm D call. The CDR3 totals 16 residues. V lost 0 bases to trimming and J lost 6 bases, with 15 bases between them. Germline assignment: CDR1 MNHNY and CDR2 SVGAGI (reference sequence). The CDR3 DNA follows: TGTGCCAGCAGTTACTCCCCCGGACCCCGACCTCAGCCCCAGCATTTT. Amino acid sequence: CASSYSPGPRPQPQHF.

This clonotype was observed once. This sequence joins TRBV5-1 and TRBJ1-5; D is undetermined. V was cut by 4 bases and J by 5 bases, with 16 bases left in between. Germline V gives CDR1 SGHRS, CDR2 YFSETQ. This CDR3 is built from 15 residues. Written as DNA, the CDR3 is TGCGCCAGCAGCCGAACGACGGGTTTAGATCAGCCCCAGCATTTT. Its protein is CASSRTTGLDQPQHF.

The sample holds many counts of this clonotype. The rearrangement uses TRBV2 and TRBJ1-4; no clear D gene. Germline lookup yields CDR1 SNHLY and CDR2 FYNNEI. Trimming stripped 2 bases from V and 8 bases from J, with 12 bases between. This CDR3 spans 14 amino acids. The CDR3 DNA reads TGTGCCAGCAGTGAAAGTGGAGGGAGGGAAAAACTGTTTTTT. Its protein product is CASSESGGREKLFF.

This clonotype was detected only a few times. This chain joins TRBV29-1 and TRBJ2-7; TRBD2 aligns across 8 bases. The V gene's germline CDR1 is SQVTM and CDR2 ANQGSEA. Germline trimming cut 6 bases from V and 2 bases from J; bases unmatched to any gene: 6. The CDR3 is 13 residues long. In DNA form, the CDR3 reads TGCAGCGTAGGTATTAGCGGGACCTACGAGCAGTACTTC. Encoded protein: CSVGISGTYEQYF.

The table lists this clonotype with a few counts. This chain links TRBV29-1 with TRBJ2-7, with D possibly TRBD2 on 6 matching bases. The germline V and J ends were trimmed by 6 bases and 0 bases, with 18 bases remaining between them. This CDR3 contains 15 residues. The germline V gene has CDR1 SQVTM and CDR2 ANQGSEA. The CDR3 DNA reads as TGCAGCGTGGTAGGGTCTAGCGCGAGCTCCTACGAGCAGTACTTC. Protein product: CSVVGSSASSYEQYF.

This clonotype has a handful of counts. The CDR3 loop reads CASSYGQISGANVLTF. DNA of the CDR3: TGTGCCAGCAGTTACGGGCAAATCTCTGGGGCCAACGTCCTGACTTTC. This chain connects TRBV6-5 to TRBJ2-6; D is ambiguous. Germline CDR1 is MNHEY and CDR2 is SVGAGI. V was shortened by 2 bases and J by 0 bases, with 8 bases between the two germline ends. CDR3 size: 16 residues.